This TCR beta chain was captured in a study of Tregs in tolerant kidney transplant recipients. Study observations and caveats: Few patients were studied, so findings need validation in larger groups. This study did not directly address biological reproducibility.

Mixed chimerism was transient after nonmyeloablative marrow transplants from related graft donors. CD4+CD25+CD127- Tregs, CD4+CD25- non-Tregs, CD4 and CD8 cells were sorted. The method was immunoSEQ multiplex PCR; TCRdb's version includes in-frame clones alone and lacks a portion of them. The sample has about 81,000 clones, roughly 91% seen once. Points on this clone: What it binds is not known.

This TCR was recovered from a human patient who received a combined kidney and bone marrow transplant. Among the T cells, some may be from the graft donor. The specimen was CD4+ T cells from blood (PBMCs), collected 24 months after the transplant.

Here the CDR3 DNA reads TGTGCCTGGAGTGTAGGGGGAACTGAAGCTTTCTTT. It yields the protein CAWSVGGTEAFF. The V and J genes are TRBV30 and TRBJ1-1; D possibly corresponds to TRBD1 (6 bases). This CDR3 contains 12 residues. CDR1 and CDR2 (germline): GTSNPN, SVGIG (reference sequence). V shed 0 bases and J shed 5 bases, with 7 bases lying between them.